This TCR beta chain is drawn from a study of cytomegalovirus exposure and HLA in healthy donors. As for the study in general: The 100 to 150 validation repertoires and the approximately 690 first-cohort repertoires shared a platform, a later analysis reported.

Germline V gene data show CDR1 as SNHLY and CDR2 as FYNNEI. This CDR3 spans 14 amino acids. Trimming stripped 7 bases from V and 2 bases from J, with 15 bases between. Generated by immunoSEQ multiplex PCR, the TCRdb table keeps only in-frame clones and is missing some. The sample has 190,000 or so clones, approximately 84% seen once. The study's findings and limits: Clusters of TCRs from the first cohort tended to co-occur in the approximately 130 validation repertoires (as a later analysis found). It was reported that the classifier diagnosed cytomegalovirus status with high specificity and sensitivity in both the original and validation cohorts.

A single count supports this clone. Its antigen is undetermined. The source is a woman between 18 and 29 years old in good health and CMV-seropositive. This sequence joins TRBV2 and TRBJ2-7; TRBD2 might be the D (5 bases). The sequenced sample consisted of PBMCs. CDR3 sequence (DNA): TGTGCCAGCACAACGGGATCTAATACCTACGAGCAGTACTTC. Translation gives CASTTGSNTYEQYF. The full variable domain, with the rest looked up from reference TRBV2 and TRBJ2-7, is EPEVTQTPSHQVTQMGQEVILRCVPISNHLYFYWYRQILGQKVEFLVSFYNNEISEKSEIFDDQFSVERPDGSNFTLKIRSTKLEDSAMYFCASTTGSNTYEQYFGPGTRLTVT.